A selection of T cell receptor beta chains follows, all from one sample in a study of cytomegalovirus exposure and HLA in healthy donors. Profiled with immunoSEQ multiplex PCR; TCRdb holds only in-frame clones, not every one. The sample lists hundreds of thousands of clones, roughly 84% occurring once. Source material: PBMCs. All receptors come from a girl aged 2 to 9 in good health and CMV-seronegative. Both conserved end residues are part of each CDR3. Fields, in order: CDR3 length, V gene, D gene, J gene, clone size, CDR3 protein, CDR3 DNA. The D gene is left open where the match is weak. Expanded clones are given a class, and other clones once, few, many or no size at all.

>15|TRBV5-1|TRBD2|TRBJ2-1|NA
CASSFDGGSYNEQFF
TGCGCCAGCAGCTTTGACGGGGGGTCCTACAATGAGCAGTTCTTC
>13|TRBV7-9|NA|TRBJ2-1|NA
CASSNLDYNEQFF
TGTGCCAGCAGTAACCTGGACTATAATGAGCAGTTCTTC
>17|TRBV5-1|TRBD2|TRBJ2-1|NA
CASSLVAGGSSYNEQFF
TGCGCCAGCAGCTTGGTGGCGGGAGGTAGCTCCTACAATGAGCAGTTCTTC
>14|TRBV6-1|NA|TRBJ1-1|NA
CASTEEALNTEAFF
TGTGCCAGCACCGAAGAGGCGTTGAACACTGAAGCTTTCTTT
>16|TRBV2|NA|TRBJ2-3|NA
CASSELAPTSTDTQYF
TGTGCCAGCAGTGAATTAGCGCCTACGAGCACAGATACGCAGTATTTT
>15|TRBV6-5|TRBD1|TRBJ2-7|NA
CASSQAGTGRREQYF
TGTGCCAGCAGTCAGGCCGGGACAGGACGTCGAGAGCAGTACTTC
>16|TRBV25-1|TRBD2|TRBJ2-1|NA
CASSRAGLAGANEQFF
TGTGCCAGCAGCAGAGCGGGGCTAGCGGGAGCTAATGAGCAGTTCTTC
>13|TRBV29-1|TRBD1|TRBJ1-4|NA
CSVLRQGSEKLFF
TGCAGCGTGCTCCGACAGGGGAGCGAAAAACTGTTTTTT
>14|TRBV2|TRBD1|TRBJ2-7|NA
CASWEGQGVYEQYF
TGTGCCAGTTGGGAGGGACAGGGGGTTTACGAGCAGTACTTC
>16|TRBV19|NA|TRBJ1-2|NA
CASSMSSGQRYYGYTF
TGTGCCAGTAGTATGTCGTCAGGACAACGGTACTATGGCTACACCTTC
>15|TRBV2|NA|TRBJ1-2|NA
CASSGPRTRGYGYTF
TGTGCCAGCAGTGGCCCGAGAACCAGGGGATATGGCTACACCTTC
>15|TRBV7-2|NA|TRBJ2-7|few
CASSLVPGDLYEQYF
TGTGCCAGCAGCTTAGTTCCAGGGGACCTCTACGAGCAGTACTTC
>14|TRBV1|NA|TRBJ1-2|once
CTSSLTGQGWGYTF
TGCACCAGCAGCCTGACGGGACAGGGTTGGGGCTACACCTTC
>14|TRBV7-6|TRBD1|TRBJ1-1|NA
CASSQGARNTEAFF
TGTGCCAGCAGCCAGGGGGCGCGTAACACTGAAGCTTTCTTT
>13|TRBV7-3|NA|TRBJ1-1|NA
CASSFGTNTEAFF
TGTGCCAGCAGCTTCGGGACAAACACTGAAGCTTTCTTT
>13|TRBV10-1|NA|TRBJ2-3|once
CASSDKRDGNQYF
TGCGCCAGCAGTGACAAACGGGATGGGAATCAGTATTTT
>18|TRBV13|NA|TRBJ2-1|NA
CASSSEKMAGALNNEQFF
TGTGCCAGCAGCTCGGAAAAAATGGCGGGGGCCTTAAACAATGAGCAGTTCTTC
>10|TRBV20-1|NA|TRBJ1-2|once
CSARGLGYTF
TGCAGTGCTAGAGGTCTTGGCTACACCTTC
>16|TRBV4-1|TRBD2|TRBJ2-7|NA
CASSRPLAGSTYEQYF
TGCGCCAGCAGCCGCCCCTTAGCGGGTTCTACTTACGAGCAGTACTTC
>13|TRBV28|TRBD1|TRBJ1-4|NA
CASSLRGREKLFF
TGTGCCAGCAGTTTGAGGGGGCGAGAAAAACTGTTTTTT
>14|TRBV2|TRBD1|TRBJ1-5|once
CASRNRDSSGPQHF
TGTGCCAGCAGAAATAGGGACAGTAGTGGTCCCCAGCATTTT
>19|TRBV4-2|TRBD1|TRBJ1-1|NA
CASSHYLRDRGIGRTEAFF
TGTGCCAGCAGCCACTATCTCCGGGACAGGGGGATAGGGAGGACTGAAGCTTTCTTT
>18|TRBV19|TRBD1|TRBJ1-5|NA
CASSAPGQKSHSNQPQHF
TGTGCCAGTAGTGCACCGGGACAGAAGTCCCATAGCAATCAGCCCCAGCATTTT
>16|TRBV5-1|TRBD2|TRBJ2-1|NA
CASSHGDSGRVDEQFF
TGCGCCAGCAGCCACGGGGATAGCGGGAGAGTTGATGAGCAGTTCTTC
>15|TRBV18|NA|TRBJ2-7|NA
CASSPRAVEAYEQYF
TGTGCCAGCTCACCACGAGCGGTCGAGGCCTACGAGCAGTACTTC
>14|TRBV5-6|TRBD1|TRBJ2-7|NA
CASTYGTGDYQQYF
TGTGCCAGCACCTACGGGACAGGGGACTACCAGCAGTACTTC
>14|TRBV19|TRBD1|TRBJ2-7|NA
CASSRGTGAYEQYF
TGTGCCAGTAGTCGCGGGACAGGGGCCTACGAGCAGTACTTC
>11|TRBV7-9|NA|TRBJ2-1|NA
CSSSPVDEQFF
TGTTCCAGCAGCCCGGTGGATGAGCAGTTCTTC
>20|TRBV4-2|TRBD2|TRBJ2-1|NA
CASSQDQGLAGGRPYNEQFF
TGTGCCAGCAGCCAAGATCAGGGACTAGCGGGGGGCCGCCCCTACAATGAGCAGTTCTTC
>15|TRBV2|TRBD1|TRBJ2-1|NA
CASSESATGVNEQFF
TGTGCCAGCAGTGAAAGTGCCACAGGGGTCAATGAGCAGTTCTTC
>13|TRBV12-5|NA|TRBJ2-5|once
CARPPGVQETQYF
TGTGCTAGGCCCCCGGGGGTTCAAGAGACCCAGTACTTC
>15|TRBV9|TRBD2|TRBJ2-3|NA
CASSPRGGGADTQYF
TGTGCCAGCAGCCCAAGAGGCGGGGGGGCAGATACGCAGTATTTT
>15|TRBV27|NA|TRBJ1-5|NA
CASSSLTGYNQPQHF
TGTGCCAGCAGTTCCTTGACAGGCTACAATCAGCCCCAGCATTTT
>13|TRBV6-6|NA|TRBJ2-3|NA
CASIGTNTDTQYF
TGTGCCAGCATCGGGACAAACACAGATACGCAGTATTTT
>14|TRBV7-9|NA|TRBJ2-5|NA
CSSRNLRGEETQYF
TGTTCCAGCAGGAATTTAAGGGGCGAAGAGACCCAGTACTTC
>14|TRBV7-9|NA|TRBJ2-7|NA
CASSSPRSSYEQYF
TGTGCCAGCAGCTCACCACGGTCCTCCTACGAGCAGTACTTC
>14|TRBV2|NA|TRBJ2-5|NA
CASSEPAGKETQYF
TGTGCCAGCAGTGAACCCGCGGGAAAGGAGACCCAGTACTTC
>14|TRBV6-6|NA|TRBJ2-2|NA
CASSYGQTTGELFF
TGTGCCAGCAGTTACGGACAGACCACCGGGGAGCTGTTTTTT
>16|TRBV5-4|TRBD2|TRBJ2-3|NA
CASSPPGRGDADTQYF
TGTGCCAGCAGCCCCCCCGGGCGGGGGGACGCAGATACGCAGTATTTT
>13|TRBV23-1|NA|TRBJ2-7|NA
CATLVTLIYEQYF
TGCGCCACCCTTGTGACACTCATCTACGAGCAGTACTTC
>16|TRBV11-2|TRBD2|TRBJ2-1|NA
CASSPGGFSSYNEQFF
TGTGCCAGCAGCCCCGGGGGGTTCAGCTCCTACAATGAGCAGTTCTTC
>13|TRBV2|TRBD2|TRBJ2-1|NA
CASTGLVVNEQFF
TGTGCCAGCACAGGACTAGTGGTAAATGAGCAGTTCTTC
>14|TRBV6-6|TRBD1|TRBJ1-1|NA
CASREGQGRTEAFF
TGTGCCAGCCGCGAAGGACAGGGGCGCACTGAAGCTTTCTTT
>15|TRBV9|NA|TRBJ2-2|NA
CASSVRDFNTGELFF
TGTGCCAGCAGCGTCCGGGACTTTAACACCGGGGAGCTGTTTTTT
>15|TRBV29-1|NA|TRBJ1-2|NA
CSVGLPPRNHYGYTF
TGCAGCGTTGGTTTGCCCCCCAGGAATCACTATGGCTACACCTTC
>15|TRBV2|NA|TRBJ2-1|NA
CASMNGLAGYNEQFF
TGTGCCAGCATGAATGGGCTAGCCGGCTACAATGAGCAGTTCTTC
>12|TRBV7-2|NA|TRBJ2-1|NA
CASSFVKGGQFF
TGTGCCAGCAGCTTCGTGAAGGGAGGGCAGTTCTTC